A single sample is the source of the 30 T cell receptor beta chains below, sequenced in a study of T cell responses to AZD1222 COVID-19 vaccine. Data came from immunoSEQ multiplex PCR; TCRdb stores just in-frame clones and leaves some out. The table has roughly 140,000 clones, around 88% seen once. This specimen consisted of peripheral blood, obtained on day 0 of AZD1222 vaccination. The receptors here all came from an adult in good health.

The chain links TRBV7-2 to TRBJ1-2; no reliable D call. V lost 1 base, J lost 8 bases, and 17 bases lay in between. This CDR3 is built from 15 residues. Germline V gene lookup returns CDR1 SGHTA and CDR2 FQGNSA. Written as DNA, the CDR3 is TGTGCCAGCAGCTTAGAATTTACGGGTTCTTGGGGCTACACCTTC. It is translated as CASSLEFTGSWGYTF.

The chain employs TRBV5-1 and TRBJ2-7; D possibly corresponds to TRBD2 (5 bases). CDR3 length: 14 amino acids. Germline V gives CDR1 SGHRS, CDR2 YFSETQ. Trimming left V 3 bases short and J 0 bases short, with 10 bases between. The CDR3 nucleotides read TGCGCCAGCAGCTGGACGGGGAGCTCCTACGAGCAGTACTTC. It yields the protein CASSWTGSSYEQYF.

This clone was detected only once. This sequence joins TRBV2 and TRBJ1-1; TRBD1 agrees at 8 bases. The CDR3 is 14 residues long. Germline V gives CDR1 SNHLY, CDR2 FYNNEI. V shed 4 bases and J 8 bases; nucleotides not matched to a gene: 9. The CDR3, as DNA: TGTGCCAGCAGTGGGAAACAGGGGGATTCGGAAGCTTTCTTT. It encodes CASSGKQGDSEAFF.

The table lists this clone with a count of one. The chain recombines TRBV5-1 with TRBJ1-2; a possible D gene is TRBD1 (6 bases). Between the trimmed V and J ends, which lost 2 bases and 6 bases, there was a span of 14 bases. The V gene's germline CDR1 is SGHRS and CDR2 YFSETQ. This CDR3 region has 14 residues. The CDR3 protein is CASSFGTPGDGYTF. Here the CDR3 DNA reads TGCGCCAGCAGCTTCGGGACACCTGGGGATGGCTACACCTTC.

This chain uses TRBV30 with TRBJ1-5, with unresolved D. The CDR3 totals 13 residues. Trimming removed 3 bases at V and 0 bases at J, with 6 bases between. Germline V CDR1 and CDR2: GTSNPN, SVGIG (reference sequence). CDR3 sequence (DNA): TGTGCCTGGAGGACTTATAGCAATCAGCCCCAGCATTTT. Translated, it gives CAWRTYSNQPQHF.

The J gene is TRBJ1-5, the V gene TRBV15; perhaps TRBD1 as D (6 bases). The V gene's germline CDR1 is LNHNV and CDR2 YYDKDF (reference sequence). Between the trimmed V and J ends, which lost 5 bases and 4 bases, there was a span of 15 bases. This CDR3 is 15 amino acids long. The CDR3 region is CATSVGAGGNQPQHF. CDR3 DNA sequence: TGTGCCACCAGCGTGGGGGCAGGAGGTAATCAGCCCCAGCATTTT.

The CDR3 loop reads CASSPRDRDRYGYTF. CDR3 coding DNA: TGTGCCAGTAGTCCCCGGGACAGGGATCGCTATGGCTACACCTTC. The gene calls are TRBV19 and TRBJ1-2; 9 bases match TRBD1. Germline-derived CDR1 and CDR2 are LNHDA and SQIVND (reference sequence). V gave up 5 bases and J gave up 4 bases; unmatched junction bases: 8. The CDR3 spans 15 residues.

This clone was picked up one time. This chain connects TRBV9 to TRBJ1-2; D not certain. Per the germline V gene, CDR1 is SGDLS and CDR2 is YYNGEE. The CDR3 loop spans 15 amino acids. Trimming removed 0 bases at V and 3 bases at J, with 12 bases between. As DNA, the CDR3 is TGTGCCAGCAGCGTAGGGCCGACGGCTGACTATGGCTACACCTTC. It codes for CASSVGPTADYGYTF. The full variable domain, in which reference TRBV9 and TRBJ1-2 provide the parts outside the CDR3, is DSGVTQTPKHLITATGQRVTLRCSPRSGDLSVYWYQQSLDQGLQFLIQYYNGEERAKGNILERFSAQQFPDLHSELNLSSLELGDSALYFCASSVGPTADYGYTFGSGTRLTVV.

The J gene is TRBJ2-1, the V gene TRBV14; 9 bases are shared with TRBD2. CDR3 length: 16 residues. Germline trimming cut 0 bases from V and 8 bases from J; bases unmatched to any gene: 8. The germline CDR1 and CDR2 sequences are SGHDN and FVKESK. The CDR3 sequence: CASSQDLRGGLDEQFF. CDR3 DNA sequence: TGTGCCAGCAGCCAAGATCTGCGGGGGGGCCTGGATGAGCAGTTCTTC.

This clone has only one observation. The chain has TRBV3-1 (or the pseudogene TRBV3-2) and TRBJ2-4; no clear D. The V end lost 0 bases, the J end lost 9 bases, and 9 bases lay between the germline ends. This CDR3 is built from 13 residues. Germline V gene lookup returns CDR1 LGHDT and CDR2 YNNKEL (reference sequence). The CDR3 nucleotides are TGTGCCAGCAGCCAAGATCCCCGAGGCATTCAGTACTTC. The encoded protein is CASSQDPRGIQYF.

The chain has TRBV5-1 and TRBJ2-1; 15 bases line up with TRBD2. CDR3 size: 16 residues. The germline V gene encodes CDR1 SGHRS and CDR2 YFSETQ. V dropped 4 bases and J dropped 8; count of bases not matched to a gene: 7. This CDR3 reads CASSRRTSGGADEQFF. Here the CDR3 DNA reads TGCGCCAGCAGCCGAAGGACTAGCGGGGGGGCCGATGAGCAGTTCTTC.

The V gene is TRBV11-2, the J gene TRBJ1-1; D gene uncertain. There are 15 residues in the CDR3. The V and J ends lost 0 bases and 4 bases respectively, with 12 bases between them. Germline CDR1 is SGHAT and CDR2 is FQNNGV. The CDR3 sequence: CASSLDTGVRTEAFF. The CDR3 DNA reads as TGTGCCAGCAGCTTAGATACCGGAGTACGCACTGAAGCTTTCTTT.

The J gene is TRBJ1-2, the V gene TRBV11-3; 7 bases agree with TRBD1. The CDR3 loop spans 17 amino acids. Germline loops: CDR1 SGHNT, CDR2 YENEEA. J lost 5 bases, V lost 4 bases, and 16 bases had no gene match. The CDR3 DNA sequence: TGTGCCAGCAGCTCGGCGGGACAGAACCCCCTTCGATATGGCTACACCTTC. Translated: CASSSAGQNPLRYGYTF.

The CDR3 loop is CASSQTGDGNSPLHF. DNA for the CDR3: TGTGCCAGTAGTCAAACAGGGGATGGAAATTCACCCCTCCACTTT. The chain employs TRBV19 and TRBJ1-6; TRBD1 aligns across 7 bases. There are 15 residues in the CDR3. V dropped 5 bases and J dropped 7; count of bases not matched to a gene: 8. Germline V gene lookup returns CDR1 LNHDA and CDR2 SQIVND (reference sequence).

This clone has just one count. This chain connects TRBV6-2 or TRBV6-3 to TRBJ2-1; TRBD1 agrees at 11 bases. The junction had 7 bases not matched to a gene; V was cut back by 6 bases and J by 6 bases. This CDR3 region has 15 residues. Germline V lookup: CDR1 MNHEY, CDR2 SVGEGT. The CDR3 here is CASSPGGQGVNEQFF. DNA for the CDR3: TGTGCCAGCAGCCCCGGGGGACAGGGGGTCAATGAGCAGTTCTTC.

Of note for this clone: The same CDR3 is also encoded by other DNA sequences in this sample. The chain is built from TRBV18 and TRBJ2-7; D is unclear. This CDR3 has 11 residues. Trimming pared 2 bases from V and 5 bases from J, leaving 4 bases between. The germline V gene has CDR1 KGHSH and CDR2 LQKENI. In DNA form, the CDR3 reads TGTGCCAGCTCACCAGCAGACGAGCAGTACTTC. Amino acid sequence: CASSPADEQYF.

This clone occurred a few times. The V and J genes are TRBV2 and TRBJ1-1, with D perhaps matching TRBD1 (6 bases). The V gene lost 5 bases and the J gene lost 6 bases, with 13 bases spanning the gap. This CDR3 has 13 amino acids. Germline V gene data show CDR1 as SNHLY and CDR2 as FYNNEI. The CDR3: CASSYQGSAEAFF. The CDR3 bases are TGTGCCAGCAGTTACCAGGGGTCGGCTGAAGCTTTCTTT.

This chain connects TRBV4-3 to TRBJ2-7; possible D gene TRBD2, 5 bases. CDR3 length: 15 amino acids. Germline CDR1 is LGHNA and CDR2 is YSLEER. Trimming left V 1 base short and J 6 bases short, with 16 bases between. This chain's CDR3 is CASSQGGGGALEQYF. The CDR3 coding sequence is TGCGCCAGCAGCCAAGGAGGTGGAGGAGCGCTCGAGCAGTACTTC.

The rearrangement links TRBV6-5 to TRBJ2-7; D gene uncertain. V was trimmed by 0 bases and J by 3 bases, leaving 9 bases between them. Germline values: CDR1 MNHEY, CDR2 SVGAGI. This CDR3 contains 14 residues. The CDR3 loop reads CASSYSVDLYEQYF. The CDR3 coding sequence is TGTGCCAGCAGTTACTCTGTGGATCTCTACGAGCAGTACTTC.

DNA for the CDR3: TGCAGCGTTGACGGGACTAGCGCGCGGGAGCAGTTCTTC. As protein: CSVDGTSAREQFF. The chain employs TRBV29-1 and TRBJ2-1; 10 nucleotides agree with TRBD2. Trimming took 3 bases from V and 10 from J; bases not matched to a gene: 6. This CDR3 contains 13 residues. Germline CDR1 SQVTM, CDR2 ANQGSEA.

This sequence joins TRBV19 and TRBJ1-5, with D possibly matching TRBD1 (5 bases). Trimming stripped 7 bases from V and 3 bases from J, with 16 bases between. Looked up from germline, CDR1 is LNHDA and CDR2 is SQIVND (reference sequence). The CDR3 is made up of 15 amino acids. The CDR3 region has the DNA TGTGCCAGTACATTAATTTCAGGGTACAATCAGCCCCAGCATTTT. Translating gives CASTLISGYNQPQHF.

This clone was seen a handful of times. The J gene is TRBJ1-6, the V gene TRBV27; D is unresolved. The CDR3 runs 14 residues. Trimming pared 3 bases from V and 6 bases from J, leaving 9 bases between. The germline gives CDR1 MNHEY, CDR2 SMNVEV (reference sequence). The CDR3 bases are TGTGCCAGCAGTTTTTGGGGATCTAATTCACCCCTCCACTTT. The encoded protein is CASSFWGSNSPLHF.

The V and J genes are TRBV6-1 and TRBJ1-2; 10 bases line up with TRBD1. The V segment lost 4 bases and the J segment 2 bases; nucleotides outside the gene matches: 4. In germline, CDR1 is MNHNS, CDR2 SASEGT. The CDR3 consists of 15 residues. The CDR3 DNA follows: TGTGCCAGCAGTGCCCGGGACAGGGGAAACTATGGCTACACCTTC. This codes for CASSARDRGNYGYTF.

The chain combines TRBV29-1 with TRBJ1-2; tentatively, D is TRBD1 (6 bases). The CDR3 extends over 13 amino acids. V dropped 4 bases and J dropped 9 bases, with 18 bases sitting between them. The germline V gene has CDR1 SQVTM and CDR2 ANQGSEA. DNA of the CDR3: TGCAGCGTTGGGACAGCCCTGAGAGCAAGCTACACCTTC. This sequence encodes CSVGTALRASYTF.

This chain uses TRBV29-1 with TRBJ1-1, with a possible D match to TRBD1 (6 bases). The CDR3 loop spans 13 amino acids. Trimming stripped 6 bases from V and 4 bases from J, with 15 bases between. Germline lookup yields CDR1 SQVTM and CDR2 ANQGSEA. Here the CDR3 DNA reads TGCAGCGTCTCGCGGGGGCTAGGCACTGAAGCTTTCTTT. It translates to CSVSRGLGTEAFF. The full variable domain, rest sourced from reference TRBV29-1 and TRBJ1-1, is SAVISQKPSRDICQRGTSLTIQCQVDSQVTMMFWYRQQPGQSLTLIATANQGSEATYESGFVIDKFPISRPNLTFSTLTVSNMSPEDSSIYLCSVSRGLGTEAFFGQGTRLTVV.

This chain uses TRBV7-3 with TRBJ1-2, with D tentatively TRBD1 (6 bases). The CDR3 runs to 13 residues. The V gene's germline CDR1 is SGHTA and CDR2 FQGTGA. V was shortened by 4 bases and J by 10 bases, with 16 bases between the two germline ends. CDR3 sequence reads: CASSSGGGQLYTF. The CDR3 coding sequence is TGTGCCAGCAGCTCAGGAGGGGGACAACTCTACACCTTC.

The DNA for the CDR3 is TGCGCCAGCAGCCCGATGTTGGTTGGCTACACCTTC. Translating it yields CASSPMLVGYTF. The chain joins TRBV5-1 to TRBJ1-2; D is uncertain. In germline, CDR1 is SGHRS, CDR2 YFSETQ. V dropped 4 bases and J dropped 7 bases, with 11 bases sitting between them. The CDR3 length is 12 residues.

This chain joins TRBV19 and TRBJ1-2; D gene uncertain. Trimming stripped 6 bases from V and 8 bases from J, with 16 bases between. Germline V CDR1 and CDR2: LNHDA, SQIVND (reference sequence). This CDR3 is built from 13 residues. CDR3 residues: CASSDRREGGYTF. The DNA of the CDR3 is TGTGCCAGTAGCGATAGGAGGGAGGGAGGCTACACCTTC.

This clone was observed a handful of times. The V gene is TRBV4-3, the J gene TRBJ1-4; 10 bases are a match to TRBD1. Germline V gives CDR1 LGHNA, CDR2 YSLEER. This CDR3 region has 16 residues. Germline trimming cut 6 bases from V and 4 bases from J; bases unmatched to any gene: 8. The CDR3 is CASSSGQGGSNEKLFF. The DNA for the CDR3 is TGCGCCAGCAGTTCCGGACAGGGGGGAAGTAATGAAAAACTGTTTTTT.

For the CDR3, the DNA is TGCGCCAGCAGCTTGAGCAGGGGAGAGGATGGCTACACCTTC. As protein: CASSLSRGEDGYTF. The chain combines TRBV5-1 with TRBJ1-2, with D tentatively TRBD1 (6 bases). Trimming cost V 1 base and J 6 bases, with 13 bases left between them. Per germline, CDR1 SGHRS and CDR2 YFSETQ. The CDR3 covers 14 residues.